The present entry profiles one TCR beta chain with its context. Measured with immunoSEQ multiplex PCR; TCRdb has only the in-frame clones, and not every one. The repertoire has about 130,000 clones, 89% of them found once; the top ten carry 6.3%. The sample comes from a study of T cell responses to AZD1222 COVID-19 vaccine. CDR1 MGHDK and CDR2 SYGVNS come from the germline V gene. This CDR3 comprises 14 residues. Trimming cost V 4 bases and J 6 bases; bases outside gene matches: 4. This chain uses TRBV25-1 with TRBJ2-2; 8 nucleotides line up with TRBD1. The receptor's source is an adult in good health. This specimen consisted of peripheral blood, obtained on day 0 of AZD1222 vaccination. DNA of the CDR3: TGTGCCAGCAGTGCAACAGGGGGTGCCGGGGAGCTGTTTTTT. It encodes CASSATGGAGELFF.